This paragraph covers one T cell receptor beta chain sequence. Germline lookup yields CDR1 SGHVS and CDR2 FNYEAQ. CDR3 length: 14 residues. V shed 1 base and J shed 2 bases, with 9 bases lying between them. RNA extraction was followed by reverse transcription into cDNA, which acted as the sequencing template. TCRdb's table, derived via immunoSEQ multiplex PCR, lists solely in-frame clones and lacks some. The table lists about 210,000 clones, under 75% of them singletons, with 1.5% to 2% in the top ten. These data belong to a study of CD8+ T cells in alopecia areata. The treatment: oral pan-JAK inhibitor, 5-10 mg twice daily.

This TCR came from a human donor with alopecia areata. The gene calls are TRBV7-6 and TRBJ2-7; the D is unclear. This specimen was CD4+ T cells sorted from blood, taken at week 4, from a patient treated with tofacitinib. For the CDR3, the DNA is TGTGCCAGCAGCTTAGGGCAAAGCACCTACGAGCAGTACTTC. Translating gives CASSLGQSTYEQYF.